What follows is one T cell receptor beta chain and its context. Assay: immunoSEQ multiplex PCR; the TCRdb copy retains only in-frame clones and omits some. Seen here are 65,000 to 80,000 clones, under 99% observed once, and the top ten hold approximately 0.2%. These data come from a study of technical replicates of blood from several donors. CDR3 length: 14 residues. Germline CDR1 SNHLY, CDR2 FYNNEI. Unmatched junction bases numbered 0, after V lost 0 bases and J lost 6 bases. This receptor was obtained from a human donor in good health. The chain uses TRBV2 and TRBJ2-1, with 9 bases that match TRBD1. Specimen: T cells isolated from PBMCs. CDR3: CASSEAGQGNEQFF. The CDR3 DNA sequence: TGTGCCAGCAGTGAAGCGGGACAGGGCAATGAGCAGTTCTTC.